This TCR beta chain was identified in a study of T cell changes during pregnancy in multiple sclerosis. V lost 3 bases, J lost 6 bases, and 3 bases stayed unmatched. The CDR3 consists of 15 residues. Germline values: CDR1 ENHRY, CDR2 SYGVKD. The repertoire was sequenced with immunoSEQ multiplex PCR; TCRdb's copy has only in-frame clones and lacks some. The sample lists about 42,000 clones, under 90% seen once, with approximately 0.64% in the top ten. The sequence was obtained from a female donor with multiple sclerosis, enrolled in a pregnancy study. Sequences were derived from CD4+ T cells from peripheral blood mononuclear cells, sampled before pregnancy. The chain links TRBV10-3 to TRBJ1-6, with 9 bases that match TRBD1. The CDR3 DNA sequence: TGTGCCATCAGTGAACAGGGGGCAGGTAATTCACCCCTCCACTTT. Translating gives CAISEQGAGNSPLHF.